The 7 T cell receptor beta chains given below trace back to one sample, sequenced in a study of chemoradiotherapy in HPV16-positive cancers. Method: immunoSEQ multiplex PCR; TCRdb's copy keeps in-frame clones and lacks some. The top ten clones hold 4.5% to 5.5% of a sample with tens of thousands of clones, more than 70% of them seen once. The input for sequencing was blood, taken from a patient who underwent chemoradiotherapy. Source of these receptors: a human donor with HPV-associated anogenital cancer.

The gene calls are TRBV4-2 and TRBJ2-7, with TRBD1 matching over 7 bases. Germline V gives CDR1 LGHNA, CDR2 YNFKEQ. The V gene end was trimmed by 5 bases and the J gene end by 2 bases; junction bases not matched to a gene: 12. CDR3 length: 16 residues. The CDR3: CASSAQVAGGTYEQYF. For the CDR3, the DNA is TGTGCCAGCAGCGCCCAGGTGGCAGGGGGAACCTACGAGCAGTACTTC.

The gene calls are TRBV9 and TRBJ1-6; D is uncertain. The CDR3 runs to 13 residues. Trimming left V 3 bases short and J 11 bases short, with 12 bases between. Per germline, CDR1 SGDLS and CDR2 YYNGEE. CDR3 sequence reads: CASSADSMTPLHF. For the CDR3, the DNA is TGTGCCAGCAGCGCCGACTCAATGACACCCCTCCACTTT.

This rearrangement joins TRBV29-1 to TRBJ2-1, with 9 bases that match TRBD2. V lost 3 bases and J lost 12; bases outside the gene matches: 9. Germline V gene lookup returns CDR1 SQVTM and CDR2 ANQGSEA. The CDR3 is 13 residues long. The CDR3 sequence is CSVDSGGAVGQFF. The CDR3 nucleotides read TGCAGCGTTGATAGCGGGGGCGCGGTTGGGCAGTTCTTC.

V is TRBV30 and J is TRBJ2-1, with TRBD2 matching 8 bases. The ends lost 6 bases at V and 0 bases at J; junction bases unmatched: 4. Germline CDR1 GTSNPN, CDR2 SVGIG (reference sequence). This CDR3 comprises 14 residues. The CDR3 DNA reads TGTGCCTGCCTTAGCGGGGTCTCCTACAATGAGCAGTTCTTC. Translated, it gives CACLSGVSYNEQFF.

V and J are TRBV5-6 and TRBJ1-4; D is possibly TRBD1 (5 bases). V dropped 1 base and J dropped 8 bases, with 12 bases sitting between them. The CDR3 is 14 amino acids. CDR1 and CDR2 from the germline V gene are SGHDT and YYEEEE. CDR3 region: CASSLKGSGEKLFF. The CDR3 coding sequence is TGTGCCAGCAGCTTGAAGGGGTCAGGAGAAAAACTGTTTTTT.

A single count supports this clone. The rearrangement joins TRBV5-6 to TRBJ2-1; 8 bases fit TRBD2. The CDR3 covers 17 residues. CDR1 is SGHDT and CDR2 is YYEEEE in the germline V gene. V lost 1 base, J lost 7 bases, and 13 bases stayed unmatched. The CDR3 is CASSLLREARSGNEQFF. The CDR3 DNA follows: TGTGCCAGCAGCTTGCTGCGGGAGGCCCGATCGGGGAATGAGCAGTTCTTC.

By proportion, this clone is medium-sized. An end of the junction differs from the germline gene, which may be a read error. This CDR3 is CSVALGQGTPFVF. In DNA form, the CDR3 reads TGCAGCGTTGCCCTCGGACAGGGGACTCCATTTGTTTTT. The V and J genes are TRBV29-1 and TRBJ2-2; 9 bases align to TRBD1. This CDR3 has 13 amino acids. Looked up from germline, CDR1 is SQVTM and CDR2 is ANQGSEA.